This TCR beta chain was profiled in a study of cytomegalovirus exposure and HLA in healthy donors. V was shortened by 2 bases and J by 7 bases, with 21 bases between the two germline ends. The CDR3 is 17 amino acids. Germline loops: CDR1 MGHDK, CDR2 SYGVNS. Amplification used 60 Vbeta primers and 13 Jbeta primers. Measured with immunoSEQ multiplex PCR; TCRdb has only the in-frame clones, and not every one. Altogether fewer than 90,000 clones are present, approximately 63% being singletons, with the ten largest covering 9.7%. The genes are TRBV25-1 and TRBJ2-1, with D possibly TRBD2 on 6 matching bases. The TCR sequence derives from a woman between 45 and 65 years old in good health and CMV-seropositive. Sequencing was performed on PBMCs. The CDR3 loop reads CASSEVGGAVPLNEQFF. The CDR3 DNA sequence: TGTGCCAGCAGTGAAGTCGGGGGTGCGGTCCCGTTAAATGAGCAGTTCTTC.